This T cell receptor (beta chain) was captured in a study of OX40 agonist ivuxolimab in advanced cancers. Overall study: Intravenous ivuxolimab was administered to patients every 2 weeks at 0.01 to 10 mg/kg. The dose-escalation cohort had hepatocellular carcinoma, melanoma, renal cell or head and neck cancer. People who had prior anti-PD-1, anti-PD-L1 or anti-CTLA-4 therapy could take part, and under 45% had some. Study-wide results and caveats: Patients who responded partially at 0.1-3.0 mg/kg showed clonal expansion ranking among the lowest.

This clone occurred a few times. Its specificity is not known. The protocol was immunoSEQ multiplex PCR, while the TCRdb copy is restricted to in-frame clones and leaves out a portion. Of 66,000 or so clones listed, approximately 81% are singletons. Here the sequenced sample was CD4+ or CD8+ T cells sorted from blood, taken in a trial of the OX40 agonist ivuxolimab. This sequence originates from an adult with an advanced solid tumor such as melanoma, head and neck, liver or kidney cancer.

This chain's CDR3 is CASSLGPPGRTSNYGYTF. The CDR3 nucleotides read TGCGCCAGCAGCTTGGGGCCTCCGGGACGGACTAGTAACTATGGCTACACCTTC. The chain is built from TRBV5-1 and TRBJ1-2, with a weak D call TRBD1 (5 bases). The length of the CDR3 is 18 residues. V was shortened by 0 bases and J by 1 base, with 19 bases between the two germline ends. Germline V gene lookup returns CDR1 SGHRS and CDR2 YFSETQ.